The sequence of this T cell receptor beta chain was determined in a study of T cell repertoires in cytomegalovirus infection. Study summary: The study used recently identified HLA-C-restricted and well-studied HLA-B-restricted CMV epitopes. The public TCR beta signatures pointed to both CMV infection and matching HLA type.

Whole-study findings and limits: HLA-C-restricted CMV-specific TCR beta clonotypes were dominant in the ex vivo response. Summed public TCR beta family frequency identified CMV carriers bearing the relevant HLA.

Each CDR3 protein gets one entry after TCRdb re-called the reads with MiXCR. There are about 310,000 distinct CDR3 sequences in the sample; 20% to 25% occur only once, and more than 10% lies in the top ten. A note on this clonotype: The target antigen is unknown.

Per germline, CDR1 SQVTM and CDR2 ANQGSEA. This CDR3 has 12 residues. The V and J ends lost 4 bases and 1 base respectively, with 7 bases between them. Sequencing used cultured PBMCs, obtained from culture after CMV antigen stimulation. The sequence was collected from a human donor in good health (CMV status not recorded). Some clones in this sample may be carry-over from other donors' samples. The rearrangement joins TRBV29-1 to TRBJ2-5, with D possibly TRBD1 on 5 matching bases. The CDR3 sequence is CSVGQSQETQYF. CDR3 in DNA: TGCAGCGTTGGACAGTCCCAAGAGACCCAGTACTTC.